The clone carrying this T cell receptor beta chain was counted between two and nine times. The antigen is unknown. The library attached unique molecular identifiers to individual cDNA molecules. Each CDR3 protein is one row after TCRdb ran MiXCR on the RACE reads. The table lists about 82,000 distinct CDR3 sequences, about 8.7% of them singletons. Indicated time point: healthy volunteer bleed at 6 weeks. From whole blood left unfractionated, total RNA was extracted. Germline CDR1 reads LNHNV; CDR2 reads YYDKDF (reference sequence). This CDR3 has 14 residues. V dropped 5 bases and J dropped 8; count of bases not matched to a gene: 5. This sample was taken from a study of human T cells and chemical hapten exposure. Study summary: Small pooled library volume differences mainly caused per-sample TCR yield variation.

Regarding the study as a whole: TCRs whose frequency exceeded 1 in 1000 remained the same following DPC sensitization.

The TCR was taken from a male donor in good health. Some clones in this sample may be carry-over from other donors' samples. The chain combines TRBV15 with TRBJ2-1, with 11 bases fitting TRBD2. The sequencing sample was made of whole blood. The CDR3 coding sequence is TGTGCCACCAGCCCTAGCGGGAGGTTGTATGAGCAGTTCTTC. It encodes CATSPSGRLYEQFF.